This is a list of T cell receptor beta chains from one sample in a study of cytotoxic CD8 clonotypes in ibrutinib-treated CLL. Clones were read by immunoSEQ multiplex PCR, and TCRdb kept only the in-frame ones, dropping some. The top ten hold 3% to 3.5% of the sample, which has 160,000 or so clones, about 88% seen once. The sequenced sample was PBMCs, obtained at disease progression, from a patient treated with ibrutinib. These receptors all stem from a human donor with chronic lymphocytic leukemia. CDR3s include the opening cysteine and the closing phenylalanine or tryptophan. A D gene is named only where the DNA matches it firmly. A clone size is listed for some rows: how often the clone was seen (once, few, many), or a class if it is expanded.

DNA: TGTGCCAGCAGTTTATTTTTCAGGCAGGGTTGGATCGGGGAGCTGTTTTTT
CDR3: CASSLFFRQGWIGELFF
J: TRBJ2-2
V: TRBV27
D: -
size: -

DNA: TGTGCCAGCAGAGCAACAGGGTTCGAGCAGTACTTC
CDR3: CASRATGFEQYF
J: TRBJ2-7
V: TRBV11-1
D: -
size: few

DNA: TGTGCCAGCAGCCGACTCACAGGGGGGAAGGAGACCCAGTACTTC
CDR3: CASSRLTGGKETQYF
J: TRBJ2-5
V: TRBV6-5
D: TRBD1
size: -

DNA: TGCAGCGTTGAAGATGTAGCGGGTGATGGGACAGGGTCGACTAGCTCCTACGAGCAGTACTTC
CDR3: CSVEDVAGDGTGSTSSYEQYF
J: TRBJ2-7
V: TRBV29-1
D: TRBD1
size: -

DNA: TGCGCCAGCAGCTTGGGGGGCGACAGATATAGCAATCAGCCCCAGCATTTT
CDR3: CASSLGGDRYSNQPQHF
J: TRBJ1-5
V: TRBV5-1
D: -
size: -

DNA: TGTGCCAGCAGCCCTATCGGAACCGGGGCCAACGTCCTGACTTTC
CDR3: CASSPIGTGANVLTF
J: TRBJ2-6
V: TRBV11-2
D: -
size: -

DNA: TGTGCCAGCAGCTTAGGACCCCCCCACCCAGGGTCCTATGGCTACACCTTC
CDR3: CASSLGPPHPGSYGYTF
J: TRBJ1-2
V: TRBV7-2
D: -
size: -

DNA: TGTGCCAGCACCTCAATCCCATACCTCGGACTAACCCCCTCCTACGAGCAGTACTTC
CDR3: CASTSIPYLGLTPSYEQYF
J: TRBJ2-7
V: TRBV28
D: -
size: -

DNA: TGTGCCAGCAGTCCTCGAGGGGGACAAAGCTATGGCTACACCTTC
CDR3: CASSPRGGQSYGYTF
J: TRBJ1-2
V: TRBV2
D: -
size: few

DNA: TGTGCCAGCAGCCCTTCAGACAGTCTGTTCGGCTACGAGCAGTACTTC
CDR3: CASSPSDSLFGYEQYF
J: TRBJ2-7
V: TRBV7-9
D: -
size: -

DNA: TGTGCCAGCAGGAAACGGACTAGCGGGAGGCCTTACAATGAGCAGTTCTTC
CDR3: CASRKRTSGRPYNEQFF
J: TRBJ2-1
V: TRBV2
D: TRBD2
size: -

DNA: TGTGCCAGCAGACAAACCTCAGACAGGTACTACGAGCAGTACTTC
CDR3: CASRQTSDRYYEQYF
J: TRBJ2-7
V: TRBV6-5
D: -
size: -

DNA: TGTGCCTGGAGTGTCCTAGCGGGAGGGCCCCAGTACTTC
CDR3: CAWSVLAGGPQYF
J: TRBJ2-7
V: TRBV30
D: TRBD2
size: -

DNA: TGCGCCAGCAGCCAATTAGATGGAGTTAAAACAGATACGCAGTATTTT
CDR3: CASSQLDGVKTDTQYF
J: TRBJ2-3
V: TRBV5-1
D: -
size: -

DNA: TGCGCCAGCAGCTTGGGGGACAACCTTAGCAATCAGCCCCAGCATTTT
CDR3: CASSLGDNLSNQPQHF
J: TRBJ1-5
V: TRBV5-1
D: -
size: -

DNA: TGCAGCGTTGATCCATATCAAGAGACCCAGTACTTC
CDR3: CSVDPYQETQYF
J: TRBJ2-5
V: TRBV29-1
D: -
size: -

DNA: TGTGCCAGCAGCTTTAGGATGGAGACCCAGTACTTC
CDR3: CASSFRMETQYF
J: TRBJ2-5
V: TRBV7-9
D: -
size: -

DNA: TGTGCTAGTGGTTTGATAGGGAACACCGGGGAGCTGTTTTTT
CDR3: CASGLIGNTGELFF
J: TRBJ2-2
V: TRBV12-5
D: -
size: -

DNA: TGTGCCAGTAGTAAAGAGACTAGCGGGGGTTCCTACGAGCAGTACTTC
CDR3: CASSKETSGGSYEQYF
J: TRBJ2-7
V: TRBV19
D: TRBD2
size: -

DNA: TGCGCCAGCAGCCATCCTCGCGCGACCCTAGCGGGAGTTCTCAATGAGCAGTTCTTC
CDR3: CASSHPRATLAGVLNEQFF
J: TRBJ2-1
V: TRBV4-1
D: TRBD2
size: -

DNA: TGTGCCAGCAGCTTAAGTCGTCCAGCGAACACCGGGGAGCTGTTTTTT
CDR3: CASSLSRPANTGELFF
J: TRBJ2-2
V: TRBV7-3
D: -
size: -

DNA: TGTGCCAGCAGCTTCATAGCGGAATCCTACAATGAGCAGTTCTTC
CDR3: CASSFIAESYNEQFF
J: TRBJ2-1
V: TRBV7-6
D: -
size: -

DNA: TGTGCCAGCAGCTCCCAACCGAACACTGAAGCTTTCTTT
CDR3: CASSSQPNTEAFF
J: TRBJ1-1
V: TRBV7-3
D: -
size: -

DNA: TGTGCCAGCAGCCCGGGAGCCCGTTCGAACACCGGGGAGCTGTTTTTT
CDR3: CASSPGARSNTGELFF
J: TRBJ2-2
V: TRBV7-9
D: -
size: -

DNA: TGTGCCAGCAGCCCCCGGGACAGCGATTCTTGGGCTTTCTTT
CDR3: CASSPRDSDSWAFF
J: TRBJ1-1
V: TRBV7-9
D: TRBD1
size: -

DNA: TGTGCCACCAGCAGTGGGGTGGACTATGGCTACACCTTC
CDR3: CATSSGVDYGYTF
J: TRBJ1-2
V: TRBV15
D: -
size: -

DNA: TGTGCCAGTACAAGAGAGGGCACCGGGGAGCTGTTTTTT
CDR3: CASTREGTGELFF
J: TRBJ2-2
V: TRBV19
D: -
size: once

DNA: TGCGCCAGCAGCTTGGCTAGCCGGGGGGAGATGAACACTGAAGCTTTCTTT
CDR3: CASSLASRGEMNTEAFF
J: TRBJ1-1
V: TRBV5-1
D: -
size: -

DNA: TGTGCCAGCAGTTTACTCGGCCCCCAGGGCGCGTACGAGCAGTACTTC
CDR3: CASSLLGPQGAYEQYF
J: TRBJ2-7
V: TRBV28
D: -
size: -

DNA: TGTGCCAGCAGTTCAGTGGCCGGGACTAGCGGGATGGTGGGCACCGGGGAGCTGTTTTTT
CDR3: CASSSVAGTSGMVGTGELFF
J: TRBJ2-2
V: TRBV27
D: TRBD2
size: once

DNA: TGTGCCAGCAGCGTACGGACTAGCGGAACCTCCTACAATGAGCAGTTCTTC
CDR3: CASSVRTSGTSYNEQFF
J: TRBJ2-1
V: TRBV9
D: TRBD2
size: -

DNA: TGTGCCAGCAGCCGAGAACCATCAATTCCGGGACTAGCGTCTTTCTACGAGCAGTACTTC
CDR3: CASSREPSIPGLASFYEQYF
J: TRBJ2-7
V: TRBV7-6
D: TRBD2
size: -

DNA: TGCGCCAGCAGCCCCAGGCGGGGGTCACAAGAGACCCAGTACTTC
CDR3: CASSPRRGSQETQYF
J: TRBJ2-5
V: TRBV5-1
D: TRBD2
size: -

DNA: TGTGCCAGCAGCTTAAGTGGCGGGAGGGCAGATACGCAGTATTTT
CDR3: CASSLSGGRADTQYF
J: TRBJ2-3
V: TRBV7-3
D: TRBD2
size: -

DNA: TGCGCCAGCAGCCAAGAGTGGAATCAGCCCCAGCATTTT
CDR3: CASSQEWNQPQHF
J: TRBJ1-5
V: TRBV4-1
D: -
size: -

DNA: TGTGCCAGCTCACCAAGTGAACATAACTACAAAAACATTCAGTACTTC
CDR3: CASSPSEHNYKNIQYF
J: TRBJ2-4
V: TRBV18
D: -
size: -

DNA: TGCAGCGTCGAGGGGCGCGGAAACACCATATATTTT
CDR3: CSVEGRGNTIYF
J: TRBJ1-3
V: TRBV29-1
D: -
size: once

DNA: TGTGCCAGCAGCACCCTTTACACTAACTATTTCTACGAGCAGTACTTC
CDR3: CASSTLYTNYFYEQYF
J: TRBJ2-7
V: TRBV11-3
D: -
size: -

DNA: TGTGCCTTCCCTGGGGGGACCGGGGAGCTGTTTTTT
CDR3: CAFPGGTGELFF
J: TRBJ2-2
V: TRBV30
D: -
size: -

DNA: TGCGCCACCCCGTGTGAGTGGCGGGACCAAAGCTCCTACAATGAGCAGTTCTTC
CDR3: CATPCEWRDQSSYNEQFF
J: TRBJ2-1
V: TRBV5-1
D: -
size: -

DNA: TGCAGTGCTGAGACAGGGTACGAGCAGTACTTC
CDR3: CSAETGYEQYF
J: TRBJ2-7
V: TRBV20-1
D: TRBD1
size: -

DNA: TGTGCCAGCAGCCCCGGACAGGGGAACACTGAAGCTTTCTTT
CDR3: CASSPGQGNTEAFF
J: TRBJ1-1
V: TRBV7-9
D: TRBD1
size: -

DNA: TGTGCCAGCGGAGGGGGAGGTGGAAACACCATATATTTT
CDR3: CASGGGGGNTIYF
J: TRBJ1-3
V: TRBV19
D: -
size: few

DNA: TGTGCCTGGACACGGCGGAGCAATCAGCCCCAGCATTTT
CDR3: CAWTRRSNQPQHF
J: TRBJ1-5
V: TRBV30
D: -
size: few

DNA: TGTGCCAGTAGTCCGAGACTAGCGGCAGATACGCAGTATTTT
CDR3: CASSPRLAADTQYF
J: TRBJ2-3
V: TRBV19
D: TRBD2
size: -

DNA: TGTGCCAGCAGCTTAAGACAGGCCGGGGAGCTGTTTTTT
CDR3: CASSLRQAGELFF
J: TRBJ2-2
V: TRBV7-3
D: -
size: -

DNA: TGTGCCTGGATTCCACCCGGACAGGGGACCACCGGGGAGCTGTTTTTT
CDR3: CAWIPPGQGTTGELFF
J: TRBJ2-2
V: TRBV30
D: TRBD1
size: -

DNA: TGCAGCGTTGCCGGGGGGGCACAGGGAGAGGGCTACACCTTC
CDR3: CSVAGGAQGEGYTF
J: TRBJ1-2
V: TRBV29-1
D: -
size: -

DNA: TGTGCCAGCAGCTTGAGTGTGGCTAGCGGGTTATACCACGAGCAGTACTTC
CDR3: CASSLSVASGLYHEQYF
J: TRBJ2-7
V: TRBV5-4
D: TRBD2
size: -

DNA: TGCGCCAGCAGCCGGGGGGATCCTAGCACAGATACGCAGTATTTT
CDR3: CASSRGDPSTDTQYF
J: TRBJ2-3
V: TRBV5-1
D: TRBD2
size: few

DNA: TGCGCCAGCAGCTCGCAGCAGGGGGCGACTTTCTTT
CDR3: CASSSQQGATFF
J: TRBJ1-1
V: TRBV5-1
D: TRBD1
size: -

DNA: TGCGCCAGCAGTGAGTTTGGCGGAAAAAGCACAGATACGCAGTATTTT
CDR3: CASSEFGGKSTDTQYF
J: TRBJ2-3
V: TRBV10-1
D: -
size: -